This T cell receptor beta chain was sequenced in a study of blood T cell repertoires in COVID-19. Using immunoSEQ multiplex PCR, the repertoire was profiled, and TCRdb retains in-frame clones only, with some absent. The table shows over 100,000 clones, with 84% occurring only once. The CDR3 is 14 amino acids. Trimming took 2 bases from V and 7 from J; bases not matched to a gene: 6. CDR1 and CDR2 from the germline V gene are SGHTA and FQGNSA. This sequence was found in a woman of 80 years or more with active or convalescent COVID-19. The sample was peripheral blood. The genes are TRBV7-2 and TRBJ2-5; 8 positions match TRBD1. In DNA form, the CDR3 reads TGTGCCAGCAGCTTAATGGGACAGGTTGGGACCCAGTACTTC. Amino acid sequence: CASSLMGQVGTQYF.